This passage covers 23 T cell receptor beta chains from one sample sequenced in a study of cytomegalovirus exposure and HLA in healthy donors. Vbeta (60) and Jbeta (13) primers were used in the PCR. TCRdb keeps only in-frame clones here, not all; method: immunoSEQ multiplex PCR. There are tens of thousands of clones in the sample; roughly 67% occur only once, and 2% to 2.5% lies in the top ten. Material for sequencing was PBMCs. The receptors stem from a human donor in good health.

The CDR3 sequence is CASSQVLTGGANSYNSPLHF. The CDR3 nucleotides read TGTGCCAGCAGCCAAGTACTAACAGGGGGTGCCAACTCGTATAATTCACCCCTCCACTTT. The V gene is TRBV4-2, the J gene TRBJ1-6, with 8 bases aligning to TRBD1. V lost 1 base, J lost 4 bases, and 15 bases stayed unmatched. The CDR3 extends over 20 amino acids. The germline V gene encodes CDR1 LGHNA and CDR2 YNFKEQ.

The chain uses TRBV5-6 and TRBJ2-5, with 8 bases matching TRBD2. The V gene end was trimmed by 2 bases and the J gene end by 2 bases; junction bases not matched to a gene: 5. CDR1 and CDR2 from the germline V gene are SGHDT and YYEEEE. The CDR3 sequence is 15 residues long. The CDR3 sequence: CASSFTGGVQETQYF. CDR3 nucleotide sequence: TGTGCCAGCAGCTTTACGGGGGGGGTTCAAGAGACCCAGTACTTC.

The sample holds a few counts of this clone. This chain connects TRBV5-5 to TRBJ1-1; D gene ambiguous. The length of the CDR3 is 15 residues. V was shortened by 0 bases and J by 1 base, with 10 bases between the two germline ends. The germline V gene encodes CDR1 SGHKS and CDR2 YYEKEE (reference sequence). The DNA for the CDR3 is TGTGCCAGCAGCTTGGTCCCTAATACGAACACTGAAGCTTTCTTT. Residues: CASSLVPNTNTEAFF. Variable domain in full (rest from reference TRBV5-5 and TRBJ1-1): DAGVTQSPTHLIKTRGQQVTLRCSPISGHKSVSWYQQVLGQGPQFIFQYYEKEERGRGNFPDRFSARQFPNYSSELNVNALLLGDSALYLCASSLVPNTNTEAFFGQGTRLTVV.

This clone has only a few counts. The chain is built from TRBV6-1 and TRBJ1-6; D unresolved. Germline V gene data show CDR1 as MNHNS and CDR2 as SASEGT. CDR3 length: 15 residues. With 5 bases removed from V and 5 bases from J, the gap between germline ends came to 13 bases. The CDR3 here is CASSRSSGDNSPLHF. For the CDR3, the DNA is TGTGCCAGCAGTCGCTCATCCGGGGATAATTCACCCCTCCACTTT.

The chain couples TRBV27 to TRBJ1-5; D gene unclear. The CDR3 length is 13 residues. The ends were cut back, 3 bases at V and 4 bases at J, with 7 bases in the middle. The germline gives CDR1 MNHEY, CDR2 SMNVEV (reference sequence). The CDR3 coding sequence is TGTGCCAGCAGTTTGAGGGAGAATCAGCCCCAGCATTTT. This translates into CASSLRENQPQHF.

This chain uses TRBV6-1 with TRBJ2-6; D unclear. Germline V gene lookup returns CDR1 MNHNS and CDR2 SASEGT. The CDR3 has 17 residues. With 4 bases removed from V and 2 bases from J, the gap between germline ends came to 15 bases. Here the CDR3 DNA reads TGTGCCAGCAGTGCCCCGCTGTGGAGCCCTGGGGCCAACGTCCTGACTTTC. Residues: CASSAPLWSPGANVLTF.

The chain carries TRBV19 and TRBJ1-4, with D unclear. The V gene lost 5 bases and the J gene lost 3 bases, with 13 bases spanning the gap. Germline V gene lookup returns CDR1 LNHDA and CDR2 SQIVND (reference sequence). This CDR3 contains 15 residues. CDR3 sequence reads: CASSSLGGPNEKLFF. The CDR3 DNA sequence: TGTGCCAGTAGTTCACTAGGCGGCCCTAATGAAAAACTGTTTTTT. The full variable domain, its missing parts supplied by reference TRBV19 and TRBJ1-4, is DGGITQSPKYLFRKEGQNVTLSCEQNLNHDAMYWYRQDPGQGLRLIYYSQIVNDFQKGDIAEGYSVSREKKESFPLTVTSAQKNPTAFYLCASSSLGGPNEKLFFGSGTQLSVL.

This clone was observed a handful of times. The CDR3 sequence is CASSLSTGGMKAQYF. The CDR3 coding sequence is TGTGCCAGCAGTTTATCGACAGGGGGCATGAAGGCGCAGTACTTC. The genes are TRBV6-5 and TRBJ2-7, with 10 bases matching TRBD1. Losses at the gene ends were 4 bases for V and 9 bases for J; bases not matched to a gene: 12. The CDR3 runs 15 residues. Germline loops: CDR1 MNHEY, CDR2 SVGAGI.

J is TRBJ2-1 and V is TRBV19; 11 bases line up with TRBD2. Looked up from germline, CDR1 is LNHDA and CDR2 is SQIVND (reference sequence). The junction had 6 bases not matched to a gene; V was cut back by 3 bases and J by 5 bases. The CDR3 runs 16 residues. The CDR3 reads CASSMALAGGNNEQFF. CDR3 DNA: TGTGCCAGTAGTATGGCCCTAGCGGGGGGTAACAATGAGCAGTTCTTC.

The CDR3 loop reads CASSADRGTYGYTF. DNA for the CDR3: TGTGCCAGCAGCGCCGACAGGGGCACCTATGGCTACACCTTC. The genes are TRBV6-1 and TRBJ1-2, with 8 bases aligning to TRBD1. CDR3 length equals 14 residues. Trimming cost V 6 bases and J 4 bases; bases outside gene matches: 7. Germline lookup yields CDR1 MNHNS and CDR2 SASEGT.

The table lists this clone with a count of one. This chain links TRBV7-3 with TRBJ1-1, with 9 bases matching TRBD1. The length of the CDR3 is 16 residues. Germline V gene sequence: CDR1 SGHTA, CDR2 FQGTGA. Trimming took 2 bases from V and 2 from J; bases not matched to a gene: 6. The CDR3 DNA is TGTGCCAGCAGCTTATTGGGGACAGGGACTAACACTGAAGCTTTCTTT. Translating it yields CASSLLGTGTNTEAFF.

V gene TRBV5-6 combines with J gene TRBJ2-7; a possible D gene is TRBD1 (5 bases). Germline CDR1 and CDR2: SGHDT and YYEEEE. The CDR3 spans 15 residues. V was clipped by 0 bases and J by 0 bases, with 10 bases between them. DNA of the CDR3: TGTGCCAGCAGCTTGGGGGGCGCCAGCTCCTACGAGCAGTACTTC. This sequence encodes CASSLGGASSYEQYF.

J is TRBJ2-5 and V is TRBV5-4; 10 bases map to TRBD2. V lost 0 bases to trimming and J lost 4 bases; unmatched junction nucleotides: 3. CDR3 length: 15 residues. CDR1 is SGHNT and CDR2 is YYREEE in the germline V gene (reference sequence). CDR3 coding DNA: TGTGCCAGCAGCTTGGAACAGCGGGGGGGAGAGACCCAGTACTTC. Residues: CASSLEQRGGETQYF. Together with reference TRBV5-4 and TRBJ2-5, the CDR3 gives the full variable domain: ETGVTQSPTHLIKTRGQQVTLRCSSQSGHNTVSWYQQALGQGPQFIFQYYREEENGRGNFPPRFSGLQFPNYSSELNVNALELDDSALYLCASSLEQRGGETQYFGPGTRLLVL.

The rearrangement uses TRBV18 and TRBJ2-5; maybe TRBD1 (6 bases). Germline CDR1 KGHSH, CDR2 LQKENI. The CDR3 has 15 residues. Trimming left V 1 base short and J 5 bases short, with 14 bases between. The chain's CDR3 is CASSPQWNRAETQYF. CDR3 DNA sequence: TGTGCCAGCTCACCACAGTGGAACAGGGCCGAGACCCAGTACTTC. The whole variable domain, remainder taken from reference TRBV18 and TRBJ2-5, is NAGVMQNPRHLVRRRGQEARLRCSPMKGHSHVYWYRQLPEEGLKFMVYLQKENIIDESGMPKERFSAEFPKEGPSILRIQQVVRGDSAAYFCASSPQWNRAETQYFGPGTRLLVL.

The chain employs TRBV5-4 and TRBJ2-5; D is perhaps TRBD1 (5 bases). The V end was cut by 0 bases, the J end by 4 bases, with 19 bases between. The CDR3 runs to 17 residues. CDR1 and CDR2 (germline): SGHNT, YYREEE (reference sequence). The CDR3 DNA reads as TGTGCCAGCAGCTTGGCCCTAGGTGGCCAGGGTGGAGAGACCCAGTACTTC. Translation gives CASSLALGGQGGETQYF.

This chain links TRBV5-1 with TRBJ2-1, with 12 bases lining up with TRBD2. CDR1 SGHRS and CDR2 YFSETQ come from the germline V gene. The ends lost 1 base at V and 1 base at J; junction bases unmatched: 0. The CDR3 runs 16 residues. CDR3 region: CASSLTSGGSYNEQFF. The DNA for the CDR3 is TGCGCCAGCAGCTTGACTAGCGGGGGGTCCTACAATGAGCAGTTCTTC.

V is TRBV7-2 and J is TRBJ2-7; 8 nucleotides align to TRBD2. Germline-derived CDR1 and CDR2 are SGHTA and FQGNSA. This CDR3 is 15 amino acids long. V gave up 5 bases and J gave up 4 bases; unmatched junction bases: 10. CDR3 nucleotide sequence: TGTGCCAGCAGCCTACCGGGACTAGATATATACGAGCAGTACTTC. It specifies CASSLPGLDIYEQYF.

This clone has a handful of counts. The rearrangement joins TRBV9 to TRBJ2-3; TRBD2 matches 7 bases. With 0 bases clipped from V and 1 base from J, the junction kept 5 bases outside the gene matches. The CDR3 consists of 16 residues. The germline gives CDR1 SGDLS, CDR2 YYNGEE. The CDR3 DNA sequence: TGTGCCAGCAGCGTAGGGGCTAGCGGACGCACAGATACGCAGTATTTT. It is translated as CASSVGASGRTDTQYF.

The rearrangement joins TRBV2 to TRBJ1-3; no reliable D call. Per the germline V gene, CDR1 is SNHLY and CDR2 is FYNNEI. Trimming stripped 3 bases from V and 0 bases from J, with 9 bases between. The CDR3 covers 15 residues. The CDR3 region is CASSEGDVSGNTIYF. The DNA of the CDR3 is TGTGCCAGCAGTGAGGGAGATGTCTCTGGAAACACCATATATTTT.

In its sample, this clone was seen once. The chain uses TRBV5-5 and TRBJ2-7, with 7 bases aligning to TRBD1. Germline CDR1 and CDR2: SGHKS and YYEKEE (reference sequence). The CDR3 loop spans 16 amino acids. The V gene end was trimmed by 3 bases and the J gene end by 2 bases; junction bases not matched to a gene: 11. CDR3 sequence (DNA): TGTGCCAGCAGCTCATATAAACAGGGGATACCCTACGAGCAGTACTTC. Translating gives CASSSYKQGIPYEQYF.

This clone was recorded a few times. The chain joins TRBV6-4 to TRBJ1-1; D unclear. Germline V gives CDR1 MRHNA, CDR2 SNTAGT. Between the trimmed V and J ends, which lost 0 bases and 4 bases, there was a span of 12 bases. This CDR3 comprises 15 residues. The chain's CDR3 is CASSDSYVGSTEAFF. The CDR3 DNA sequence: TGTGCCAGCAGTGACTCATACGTGGGCTCCACTGAAGCTTTCTTT.

The chain links TRBV7-9 to TRBJ2-7; D unclear. CDR3 length equals 12 residues. V lost 6 bases, J lost 0 bases, and 6 bases lay in between. The germline V gene has CDR1 SEHNR and CDR2 FQNEAQ (reference sequence). The CDR3 reads CASRSLSYEQYF. In DNA, the CDR3 is TGTGCCAGCAGGTCTCTCTCCTACGAGCAGTACTTC.

The gene calls are TRBV10-3 and TRBJ1-1; D unclear. Germline V gives CDR1 ENHRY, CDR2 SYGVKD. Trimming shortened V by 2 bases and J by 0 bases, and 7 bases separated the two germline ends. The CDR3 length is 14 residues. The CDR3: CAISETVMNTEAFF. CDR3 sequence (DNA): TGTGCCATCAGTGAGACAGTTATGAACACTGAAGCTTTCTTT.